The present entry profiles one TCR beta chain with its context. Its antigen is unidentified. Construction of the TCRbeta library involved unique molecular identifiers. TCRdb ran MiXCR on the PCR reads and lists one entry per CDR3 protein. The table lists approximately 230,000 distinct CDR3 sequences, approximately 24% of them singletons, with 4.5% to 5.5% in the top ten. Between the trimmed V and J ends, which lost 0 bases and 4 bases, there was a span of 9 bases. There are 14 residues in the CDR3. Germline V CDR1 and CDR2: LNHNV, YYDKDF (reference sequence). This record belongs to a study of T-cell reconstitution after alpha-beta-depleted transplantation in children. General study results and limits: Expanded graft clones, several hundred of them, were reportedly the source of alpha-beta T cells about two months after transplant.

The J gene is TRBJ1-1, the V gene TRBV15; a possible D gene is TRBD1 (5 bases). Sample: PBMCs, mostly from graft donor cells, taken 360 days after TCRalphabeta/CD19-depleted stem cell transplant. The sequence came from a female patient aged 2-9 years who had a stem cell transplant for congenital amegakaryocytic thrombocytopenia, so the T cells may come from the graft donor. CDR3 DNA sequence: TGTGCCACCAGCAGAGACAGGGCAGGCACTGAAGCTTTCTTT. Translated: CATSRDRAGTEAFF.